This entry lists 20 T cell receptor beta chains sequenced from one sample in a study of CD8 T cells in Susac syndrome. When the RNA was reverse transcribed, random hexamers were used with an input of roughly 0.45 to 1 ug. From the immunoSEQ multiplex PCR reads, TCRdb called clonotypes with MiXCR, one entry per CDR3 protein. This sample yields about 180,000 distinct CDR3 sequences, of which about 95% are seen a single time; less than 0.2% belongs to the top ten. Sequencing was done on a sample of CD8+ T cells from PBMCs. These receptors were collected from a human donor with multiple sclerosis.

This clonotype was counted once. The V gene is TRBV4-2, the J gene TRBJ2-7, with D unresolved. CDR1 LGHNA and CDR2 YNFKEQ come from the germline V gene. V gave up 0 bases and J gave up 7 bases, with 13 bases separating them. The CDR3 is 14 residues long. As DNA, the CDR3 is TGTGCCAGCAGCCAAGAGGTGTCGGGTTGGGAGCAGTACTTC. Translation: CASSQEVSGWEQYF.

The CDR3 DNA follows: TGCAGCGTTCAAGGACCCAAGGGTGGCTACACCTTC. Protein sequence: CSVQGPKGGYTF. The chain employs TRBV29-1 and TRBJ1-2, with D unclear. The CDR3 totals 12 residues. Per the germline V gene, CDR1 is SQVTM and CDR2 is ANQGSEA. Trimming removed 5 bases from V and 7 bases from J, with 14 bases in between. Based on the CDR3 plus reference TRBV29-1 and TRBJ1-2, the full variable domain is SAVISQKPSRDICQRGTSLTIQCQVDSQVTMMFWYRQQPGQSLTLIATANQGSEATYESGFVIDKFPISRPNLTFSTLTVSNMSPEDSSIYLCSVQGPKGGYTFGSGTRLTVV.

The rearrangement uses TRBV5-1 and TRBJ2-7; 7 bases align to TRBD2. The CDR3 has 12 amino acids. V was clipped by 3 bases and J by 3 bases; unmatched bases: 0. Germline CDR1 and CDR2: SGHRS and YFSETQ. CDR3 in amino acids: CASSWEGYEQYF. The CDR3 bases are TGCGCCAGCAGCTGGGAGGGCTACGAGCAGTACTTC.

The J gene is TRBJ2-1, the V gene TRBV28, with 9 bases lining up with TRBD1. Germline trimming cut 6 bases from V and 4 bases from J; bases unmatched to any gene: 10. The CDR3 extends over 16 amino acids. Germline CDR1 reads MDHEN; CDR2 reads SYDVKM. The CDR3 spells CASRRPGTGRYNEQFF. CDR3 DNA: TGTGCCAGCAGACGTCCCGGGACAGGGAGATACAATGAGCAGTTCTTC.

This clonotype was counted a single time. V usage is TRBV30 and J usage is TRBJ2-1, with unresolved D. From germline, CDR1 is GTSNPN and CDR2 SVGIG (reference sequence). The CDR3 is made up of 12 amino acids. Trimming stripped 5 bases from V and 5 bases from J, with 10 bases between. CDR3 coding DNA: TGTGCCTGGGGGCCGGGCAACAATGAGCAGTTCTTC. It codes for CAWGPGNNEQFF.

J is TRBJ1-1 and V is TRBV9; unclear D gene. Germline V lookup: CDR1 SGDLS, CDR2 YYNGEE. V lost 1 base and J 3 bases, leaving 7 bases between the germline ends. The CDR3 is 13 amino acids. CDR3 nucleotide sequence: TGTGCCAGCAGCGTATATAGGGACACTGAAGCTTTCTTT. Translated, it gives CASSVYRDTEAFF.

The genes are TRBV19 and TRBJ2-2, with D possibly matching TRBD1 (6 bases). The ends were cut back, 5 bases at V and 5 bases at J, with 15 bases in the middle. This CDR3 is built from 15 residues. CDR1 and CDR2 from the germline V gene are LNHDA and SQIVND (reference sequence). As DNA, the CDR3 is TGTGCCAGTAGTCCATCGGTGAGGGGGACCGGGGAGCTGTTTTTT. This translates into CASSPSVRGTGELFF. Using reference TRBV19 and TRBJ2-2 for the parts outside the CDR3, the full variable domain is DGGITQSPKYLFRKEGQNVTLSCEQNLNHDAMYWYRQDPGQGLRLIYYSQIVNDFQKGDIAEGYSVSREKKESFPLTVTSAQKNPTAFYLCASSPSVRGTGELFFGEGSRLTVL.

The chain couples TRBV20-1 to TRBJ1-2; weak D call: TRBD1 (5 bases). V dropped 3 bases and J dropped 6 bases, with 14 bases sitting between them. This CDR3 has 13 amino acids. Per germline, CDR1 DFQATT and CDR2 SNEGSKA (reference sequence). The CDR3 sequence: CSASPRGVDGYTF. CDR3 bases: TGCAGTGCTAGCCCCCGGGGGGTTGATGGCTACACCTTC.

The chain joins TRBV28 to TRBJ2-5; D may be TRBD2 (5 bases). Trimming took off 6 bases at V and 5 bases at J, with 16 bases between the two ends. CDR1 is MDHEN, CDR2 SYDVKM, per germline. CDR3 size: 14 residues. The CDR3 DNA follows: TGTGCCAGCAGCTCTCTCGGGGTTCGCGAGACCCAGTACTTC. This gives the protein CASSSLGVRETQYF.

The chain carries TRBV7-9 and TRBJ2-7; weak D call: TRBD2 (6 bases). CDR1 is SEHNR and CDR2 is FQNEAQ in the germline V gene (reference sequence). V lost 1 base to trimming and J lost 8 bases, with 15 bases between them. This CDR3 comprises 14 residues. The CDR3 spells CASSLVRLGSKQYF. In DNA, the CDR3 is TGTGCCAGCAGCTTAGTACGGCTCGGGAGTAAGCAGTACTTC.

This sequence joins TRBV28 and TRBJ1-2; D remains ambiguous. V was trimmed by 3 bases and J by 6 bases, leaving 8 bases between them. Germline CDR1 reads MDHEN; CDR2 reads SYDVKM. The CDR3 is 12 residues long. The CDR3 DNA is TGTGCCAGCAGTTTGGAGGTTGATGGCTACACCTTC. As protein: CASSLEVDGYTF.

V is TRBV24-1 and J is TRBJ2-1, with D perhaps matching TRBD1 (6 bases). The CDR3 runs to 13 residues. Germline V gives CDR1 KGHDR, CDR2 SFDVKD. V was shortened by 5 bases and J by 6 bases, with 10 bases between the two germline ends. The CDR3 DNA follows: TGTGCCACCAGTGGCGACAGGCCCAATGAGCAGTTCTTC. Translated, it gives CATSGDRPNEQFF.

The rearrangement links TRBV20-1 to TRBJ1-6, with TRBD1 matching 8 bases. After removal of 3 bases from V and 2 bases from J, the junction contained 3 bases not matched to a gene. Germline values: CDR1 DFQATT, CDR2 SNEGSKA (reference sequence). The CDR3 runs to 15 residues. The CDR3 loop is CSASIQGAYNSPLHF. The CDR3 coding sequence is TGCAGTGCTAGTATACAGGGGGCCTATAATTCACCCCTCCACTTT.

The gene calls are TRBV4-1 and TRBJ2-3; the D is unclear. The germline V gene has CDR1 MGHRA and CDR2 YSYEKL. The CDR3 extends over 13 amino acids. The germline V and J ends were trimmed by 1 base and 10 bases, with 12 bases remaining between them. CDR3 sequence reads: CASSQVARSPQYF. CDR3 in DNA: TGCGCCAGCAGCCAAGTGGCCCGGTCCCCGCAGTATTTT.

V is TRBV20-1 and J is TRBJ2-3; TRBD2 is a possible D gene (7 bases). V shed 6 bases and J shed 6 bases, with 16 bases lying between them. The CDR3 extends over 13 amino acids. Germline V gene data show CDR1 as DFQATT and CDR2 as SNEGSKA (reference sequence). The CDR3, as DNA: TGCAGTGCGACGCCGGGGAGGGGGGATACGCAGTATTTT. As protein: CSATPGRGDTQYF.

The chain combines TRBV20-1 with TRBJ1-1; no firm D call. V lost 5 bases, J lost 6 bases, and 13 bases lay in between. This CDR3 spans 12 amino acids. The V gene's germline CDR1 is DFQATT and CDR2 SNEGSKA (reference sequence). The DNA for the CDR3 is TGCAGTGCTGAGGAGGATATCGCTGAAGCTTTCTTT. Protein sequence: CSAEEDIAEAFF.

The V and J genes are TRBV3-1 and TRBJ1-1; TRBD1 might be the D (5 bases). Germline V gene data show CDR1 as LGHDT and CDR2 as YNNKEL (reference sequence). The CDR3 is made up of 13 amino acids. Trimming took off 3 bases at V and 12 bases at J, with 17 bases between the two ends. The CDR3 DNA sequence: TGTGCCAGCAGCCACCGTGGCAGGGTATTAACTTTCTTT. It translates to CASSHRGRVLTFF.

This clonotype appeared a few times. V usage is TRBV19 and J usage is TRBJ1-1, with D unclear. V dropped 10 bases and J dropped 5 bases, with 11 bases sitting between them. The CDR3 extends over 11 amino acids. Germline loops: CDR1 LNHDA, CDR2 SQIVND (reference sequence). CDR3 amino acids: CAIREGTEAFF. The CDR3 DNA reads TGTGCCATCCGAGAAGGAACTGAAGCTTTCTTT.

The chain carries TRBV20-1 and TRBJ1-2, with D uncertain. The V end was cut by 6 bases, the J end by 4 bases, with 18 bases between. This CDR3 contains 14 residues. Germline loops: CDR1 DFQATT, CDR2 SNEGSKA (reference sequence). This CDR3 is CSATVLGFPYGYTF. CDR3 nucleotides: TGCAGTGCCACAGTACTGGGGTTCCCCTATGGCTACACCTTC.

CDR3 residues: CASSLAPGTGGPDGANVLTF. CDR3 bases: TGCGCCAGCAGCTTGGCTCCCGGGACAGGGGGTCCGGATGGGGCCAACGTCCTGACTTTC. The chain has TRBV5-1 and TRBJ2-6, with 11 bases that match TRBD1. Germline CDR1 and CDR2: SGHRS and YFSETQ. Unmatched junction bases numbered 11, after V lost 0 bases and J lost 3 bases. There are 20 residues in the CDR3.